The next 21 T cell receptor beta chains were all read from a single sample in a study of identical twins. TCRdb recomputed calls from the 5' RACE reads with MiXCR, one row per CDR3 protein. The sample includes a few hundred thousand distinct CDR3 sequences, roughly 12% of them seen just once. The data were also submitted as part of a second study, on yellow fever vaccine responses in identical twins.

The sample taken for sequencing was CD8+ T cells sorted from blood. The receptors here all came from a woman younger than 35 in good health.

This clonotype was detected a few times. DNA for the CDR3: TGTGCTAGTGGTTTCCGGACAGGGCTGTTCTTC. This translates into CASGFRTGLFF. The chain has TRBV12-5 and TRBJ2-1; 8 positions match TRBD1. The trim removed 3 bases at V and 15 bases at J, leaving 4 bases unmatched. This CDR3 region has 11 residues. The germline V gene encodes CDR1 LGHNT and CDR2 FRNRAP. Full variable domain (rest looked up from reference TRBV12-5 and TRBJ2-1): DARVTQTPRHKVTEMGQEVTMRCQPILGHNTVFWYRQTMMQGLELLAYFRNRAPLDDSGMPKDRFSAEMPDATLATLKIQPSEPRDSAVYFCASGFRTGLFFGPGTRLTVL.

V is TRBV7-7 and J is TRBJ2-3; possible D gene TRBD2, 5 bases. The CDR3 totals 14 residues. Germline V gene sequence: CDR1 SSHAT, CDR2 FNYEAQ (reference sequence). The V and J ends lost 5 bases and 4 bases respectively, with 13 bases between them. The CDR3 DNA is TGTGCCAGCAGCCCCCGGTGGGAGCCAGATACGCAGTATTTT. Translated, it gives CASSPRWEPDTQYF.

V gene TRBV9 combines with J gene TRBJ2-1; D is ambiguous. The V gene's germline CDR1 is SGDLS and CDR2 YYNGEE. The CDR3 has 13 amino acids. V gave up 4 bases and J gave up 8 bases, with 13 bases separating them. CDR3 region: CASSPPLHHEQFF. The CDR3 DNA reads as TGTGCCAGCAGCCCCCCCCTTCACCATGAGCAGTTCTTC. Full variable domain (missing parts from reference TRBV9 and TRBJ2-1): DSGVTQTPKHLITATGQRVTLRCSPRSGDLSVYWYQQSLDQGLQFLIQYYNGEERAKGNILERFSAQQFPDLHSELNLSSLELGDSALYFCASSPPLHHEQFFGPGTRLTVL.

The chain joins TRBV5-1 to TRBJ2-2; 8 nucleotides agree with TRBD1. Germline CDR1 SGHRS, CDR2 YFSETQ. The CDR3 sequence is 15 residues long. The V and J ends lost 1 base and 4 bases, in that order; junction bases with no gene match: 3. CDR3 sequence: CASSLFRGLTGELFF. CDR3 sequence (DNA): TGCGCCAGCAGCTTGTTCAGGGGGCTCACCGGGGAGCTGTTTTTT. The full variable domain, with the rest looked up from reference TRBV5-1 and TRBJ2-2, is KAGVTQTPRYLIKTRGQQVTLSCSPISGHRSVSWYQQTPGQGLQFLFEYFSETQRNKGNFPGRFSGRQFSNSRSEMNVSTLELGDSALYLCASSLFRGLTGELFFGEGSRLTVL.

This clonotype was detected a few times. The CDR3 nucleotides are TGTGCCAGCAGTTTAGTCAGGGGGCCCTCGGAGACCCAGTACTTC. Translated: CASSLVRGPSETQYF. This rearrangement joins TRBV28 to TRBJ2-5; 8 nucleotides line up with TRBD1. V shed 2 bases, J shed 5 bases, and the junction held 7 bases outside the gene matches. The CDR3 spans 15 residues. Germline V gene sequence: CDR1 MDHEN, CDR2 SYDVKM.

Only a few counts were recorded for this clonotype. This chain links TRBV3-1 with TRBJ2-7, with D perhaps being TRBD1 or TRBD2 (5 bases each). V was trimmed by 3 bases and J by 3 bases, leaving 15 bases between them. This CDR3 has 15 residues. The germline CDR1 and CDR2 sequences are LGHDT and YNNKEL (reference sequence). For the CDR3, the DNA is TGTGCCAGCAGCCAGGGGACCTCCCTCGGCTACGAGCAGTACTTC. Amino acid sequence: CASSQGTSLGYEQYF.

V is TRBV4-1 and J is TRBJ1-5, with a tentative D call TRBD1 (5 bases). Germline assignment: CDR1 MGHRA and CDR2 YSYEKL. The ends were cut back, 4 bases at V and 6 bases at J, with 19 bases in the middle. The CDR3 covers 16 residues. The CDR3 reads CASSLSGTLYGQPQHF. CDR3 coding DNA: TGCGCCAGCAGCCTATCCGGGACCCTTTACGGTCAGCCCCAGCATTTT.

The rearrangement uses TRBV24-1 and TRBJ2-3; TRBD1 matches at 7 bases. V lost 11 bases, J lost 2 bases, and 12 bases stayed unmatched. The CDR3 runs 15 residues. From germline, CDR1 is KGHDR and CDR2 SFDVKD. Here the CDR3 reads CAIEDGTDLTDTQYF. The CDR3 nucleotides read TGTGCCATAGAAGACGGGACAGACCTCACAGATACGCAGTATTTT.

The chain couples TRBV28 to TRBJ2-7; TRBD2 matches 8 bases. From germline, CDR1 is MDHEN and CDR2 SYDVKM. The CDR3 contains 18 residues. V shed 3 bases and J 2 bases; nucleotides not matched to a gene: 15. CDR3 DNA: TGTGCCAGCAGTTTTCCCGAATCGGAGCGGGGGCGGGCCTACGAGCAGTACTTC. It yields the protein CASSFPESERGRAYEQYF. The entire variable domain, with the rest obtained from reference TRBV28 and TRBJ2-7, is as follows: DVKVTQSSRYLVKRTGEKVFLECVQDMDHENMFWYRQDPGLGLRLIYFSYDVKMKEKGDIPEGYSVSREKKERFSLILESASTNQTSMYLCASSFPESERGRAYEQYFGPGTRLTVT.

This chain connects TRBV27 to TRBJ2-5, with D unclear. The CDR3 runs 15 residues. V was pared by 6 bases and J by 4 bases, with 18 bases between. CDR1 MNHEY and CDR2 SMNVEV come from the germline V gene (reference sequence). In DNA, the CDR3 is TGTGCCAGCAGCCCAAAAAAGGACCTCAGAGAGACCCAGTACTTC. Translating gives CASSPKKDLRETQYF.

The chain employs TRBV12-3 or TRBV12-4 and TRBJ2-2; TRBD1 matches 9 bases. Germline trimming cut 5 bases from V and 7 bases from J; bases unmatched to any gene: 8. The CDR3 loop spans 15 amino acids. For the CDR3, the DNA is TGTGCCAGCAGTCCTCAGACAGGGGGGGTCGGGGAGCTGTTTTTT. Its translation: CASSPQTGGVGELFF.

The CDR3 here is CASSESRAYEQYF. The CDR3, as DNA: TGTGCCAGCAGTGAGAGCAGGGCCTACGAGCAGTACTTC. This rearrangement joins TRBV6-1 to TRBJ2-7, with D possibly matching TRBD1 (5 bases). V was pared by 3 bases and J by 2 bases, with 8 bases between. The CDR3 covers 13 residues. From germline, CDR1 is MNHNS and CDR2 SASEGT.

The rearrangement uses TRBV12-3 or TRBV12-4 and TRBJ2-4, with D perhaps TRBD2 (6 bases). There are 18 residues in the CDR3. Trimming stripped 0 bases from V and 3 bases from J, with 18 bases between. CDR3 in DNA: TGTGCCAGCAGTTTAGCGGAGGGAAGATGGGATATCAAAAACATTCAGTACTTC. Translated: CASSLAEGRWDIKNIQYF.

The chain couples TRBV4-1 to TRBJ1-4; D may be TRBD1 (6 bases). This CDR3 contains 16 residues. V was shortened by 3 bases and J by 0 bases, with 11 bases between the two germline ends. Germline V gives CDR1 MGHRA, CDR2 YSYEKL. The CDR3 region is CASSHSRQATNEKLFF. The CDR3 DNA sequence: TGCGCCAGCAGCCATAGCCGACAGGCAACTAATGAAAAACTGTTTTTT.

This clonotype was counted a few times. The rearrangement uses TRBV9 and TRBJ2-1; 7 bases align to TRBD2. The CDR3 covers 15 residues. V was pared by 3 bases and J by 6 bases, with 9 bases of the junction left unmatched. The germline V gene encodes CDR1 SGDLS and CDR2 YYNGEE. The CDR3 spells CASSEERERANEQFF. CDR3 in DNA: TGTGCCAGCAGCGAGGAGCGGGAACGGGCCAATGAGCAGTTCTTC.

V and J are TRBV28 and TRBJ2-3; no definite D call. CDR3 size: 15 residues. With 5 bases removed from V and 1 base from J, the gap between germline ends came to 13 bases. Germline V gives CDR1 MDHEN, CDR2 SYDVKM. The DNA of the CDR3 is TGTGCCAGCAGTCCGGGTCGGTCGGGCACAGATACGCAGTATTTT. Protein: CASSPGRSGTDTQYF.

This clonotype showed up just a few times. CDR3 region: CASSWASGSAYEQYF. The CDR3 DNA is TGTGCCAGCAGTTGGGCTAGCGGGAGTGCTTACGAGCAGTACTTC. V and J are TRBV27 and TRBJ2-7; 10 bases map to TRBD2. V shed 4 bases and J 4 bases; nucleotides not matched to a gene: 7. The V gene's germline CDR1 is MNHEY and CDR2 SMNVEV (reference sequence). This CDR3 region has 15 residues.

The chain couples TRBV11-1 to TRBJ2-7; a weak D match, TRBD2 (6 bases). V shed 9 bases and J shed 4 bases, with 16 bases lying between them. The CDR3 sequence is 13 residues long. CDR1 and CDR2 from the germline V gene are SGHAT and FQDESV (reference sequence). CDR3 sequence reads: CARSLGGGYEQYF. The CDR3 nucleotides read TGTGCCAGGAGCCTGGGGGGTGGATACGAGCAGTACTTC.

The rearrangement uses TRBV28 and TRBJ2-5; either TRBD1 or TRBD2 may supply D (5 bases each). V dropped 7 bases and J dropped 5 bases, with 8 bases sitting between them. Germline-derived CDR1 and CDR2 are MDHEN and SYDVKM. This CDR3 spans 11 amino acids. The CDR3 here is CASNWGETQYF. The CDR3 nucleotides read TGTGCCAGCAATTGGGGGGAGACCCAGTACTTC.

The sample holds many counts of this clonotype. The CDR3 region is CASSQVYYPGVGDTQYF. The CDR3, as DNA: TGTGCCAGCAGCCAAGTTTACTACCCGGGGGTGGGAGATACGCAGTATTTT. The V and J genes are TRBV3-1 and TRBJ2-3; tentatively, D is TRBD2 (6 bases). The germline gives CDR1 LGHDT, CDR2 YNNKEL (reference sequence). The CDR3 loop spans 17 amino acids. V was shortened by 1 base and J by 5 bases, with 19 bases between the two germline ends.

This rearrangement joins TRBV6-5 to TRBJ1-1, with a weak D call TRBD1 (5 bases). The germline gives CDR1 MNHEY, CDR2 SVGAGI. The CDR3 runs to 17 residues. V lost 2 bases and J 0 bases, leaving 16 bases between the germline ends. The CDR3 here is CASSYATEGLMNTEAFF. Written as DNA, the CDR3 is TGTGCCAGCAGTTACGCGACAGAGGGTCTTATGAACACTGAAGCTTTCTTT.